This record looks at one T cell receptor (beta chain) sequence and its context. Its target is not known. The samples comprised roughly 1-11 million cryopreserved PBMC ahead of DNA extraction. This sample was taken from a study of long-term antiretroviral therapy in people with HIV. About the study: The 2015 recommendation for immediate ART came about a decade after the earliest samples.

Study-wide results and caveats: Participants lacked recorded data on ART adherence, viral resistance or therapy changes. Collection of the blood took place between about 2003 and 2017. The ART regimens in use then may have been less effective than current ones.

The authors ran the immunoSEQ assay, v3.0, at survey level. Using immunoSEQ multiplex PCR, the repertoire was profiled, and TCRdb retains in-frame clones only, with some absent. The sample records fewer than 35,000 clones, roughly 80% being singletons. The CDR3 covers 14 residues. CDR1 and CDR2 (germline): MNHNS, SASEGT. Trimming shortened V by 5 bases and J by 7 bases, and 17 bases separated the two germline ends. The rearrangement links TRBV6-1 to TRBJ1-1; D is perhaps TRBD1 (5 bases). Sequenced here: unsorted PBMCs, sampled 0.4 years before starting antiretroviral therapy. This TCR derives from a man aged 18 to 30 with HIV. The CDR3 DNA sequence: TGTGCCAGCAGTCCTCGGCGGACACGATATGAAGCTTTCTTT. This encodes CASSPRRTRYEAFF.